The following is a TCR beta chain sequence with its context. The record originates from a study of T cell changes during pregnancy in multiple sclerosis. Assay used: immunoSEQ multiplex PCR; TCRdb lists only in-frame clones, some missing. The sample has around 31,000 clones; about 87% are singletons. Between the trimmed V and J ends, which lost 2 bases and 0 bases, there was a span of 19 bases. The CDR3 covers 18 residues. CDR1 MNHNS and CDR2 SASEGT come from the germline V gene. The sequenced sample was CD8+ T cells from peripheral blood mononuclear cells, obtained in the first trimester of pregnancy. This clonotype originated in a female donor with multiple sclerosis, enrolled in a pregnancy study. The chain combines TRBV6-1 with TRBJ1-2, with D perhaps matching TRBD1 (6 bases). The CDR3 reads CASSENLVRTATNYGYTF. The CDR3 nucleotides read TGTGCCAGCAGTGAAAACCTCGTGAGGACAGCTACTAACTATGGCTACACCTTC.